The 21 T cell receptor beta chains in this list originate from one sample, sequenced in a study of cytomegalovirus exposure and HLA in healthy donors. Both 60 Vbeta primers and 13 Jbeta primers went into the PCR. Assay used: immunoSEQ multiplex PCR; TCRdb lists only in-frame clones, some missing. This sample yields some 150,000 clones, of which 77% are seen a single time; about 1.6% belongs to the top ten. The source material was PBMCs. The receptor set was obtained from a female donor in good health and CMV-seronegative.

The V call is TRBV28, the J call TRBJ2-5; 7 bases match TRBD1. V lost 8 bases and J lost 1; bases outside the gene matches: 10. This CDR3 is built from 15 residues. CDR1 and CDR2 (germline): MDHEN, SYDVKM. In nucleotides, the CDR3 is TGTGCCAGCTGCACAGGGGTTCTTACCCAAGAGACCCAGTACTTC. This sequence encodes CASCTGVLTQETQYF.

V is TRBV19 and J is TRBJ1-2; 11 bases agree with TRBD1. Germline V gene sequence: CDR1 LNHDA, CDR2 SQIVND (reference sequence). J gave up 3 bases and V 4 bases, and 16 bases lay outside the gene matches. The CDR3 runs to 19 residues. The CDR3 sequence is CASSTPLRDRGGTYYGYTF. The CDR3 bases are TGTGCCAGTAGTACGCCCCTCCGGGACAGGGGGGGTACCTACTATGGCTACACCTTC.

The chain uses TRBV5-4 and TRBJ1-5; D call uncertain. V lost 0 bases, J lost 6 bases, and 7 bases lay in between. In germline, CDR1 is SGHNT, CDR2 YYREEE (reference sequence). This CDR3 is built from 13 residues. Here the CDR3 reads CASSLGSGQPQHF. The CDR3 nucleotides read TGTGCCAGCAGCTTGGGTTCCGGTCAGCCCCAGCATTTT.

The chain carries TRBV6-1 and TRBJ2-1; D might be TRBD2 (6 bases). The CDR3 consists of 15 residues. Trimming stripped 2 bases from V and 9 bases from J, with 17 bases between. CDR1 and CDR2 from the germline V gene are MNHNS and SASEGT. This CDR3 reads CASSESSSAPGEQFF. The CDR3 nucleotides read TGTGCCAGCAGTGAATCGTCTAGCGCACCTGGTGAGCAGTTCTTC.

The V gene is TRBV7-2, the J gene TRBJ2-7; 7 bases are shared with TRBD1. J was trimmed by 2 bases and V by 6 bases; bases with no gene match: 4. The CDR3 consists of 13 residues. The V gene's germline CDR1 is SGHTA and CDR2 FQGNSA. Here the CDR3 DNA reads TGTGCCAGCAGTCGCCAGGGGGCCTACGAGCAGTACTTC. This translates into CASSRQGAYEQYF.

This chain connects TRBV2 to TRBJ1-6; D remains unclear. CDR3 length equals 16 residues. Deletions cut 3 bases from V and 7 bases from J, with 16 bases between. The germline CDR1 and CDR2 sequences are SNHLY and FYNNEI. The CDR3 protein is CASSESRTYSNSPLHF. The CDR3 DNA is TGTGCCAGCAGTGAGAGCCGCACGTATTCAAATTCACCCCTCCACTTT. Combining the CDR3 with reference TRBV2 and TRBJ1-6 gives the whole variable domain EPEVTQTPSHQVTQMGQEVILRCVPISNHLYFYWYRQILGQKVEFLVSFYNNEISEKSEIFDDQFSVERPDGSNFTLKIRSTKLEDSAMYFCASSESRTYSNSPLHFGNGTRLTVT.

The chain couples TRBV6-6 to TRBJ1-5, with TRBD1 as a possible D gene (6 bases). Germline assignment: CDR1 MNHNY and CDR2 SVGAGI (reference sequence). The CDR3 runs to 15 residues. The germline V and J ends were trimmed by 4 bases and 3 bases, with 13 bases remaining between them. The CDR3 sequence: CASSSQDSANQPQHF. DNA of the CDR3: TGTGCCAGCAGTTCCCAGGACAGCGCCAATCAGCCCCAGCATTTT.

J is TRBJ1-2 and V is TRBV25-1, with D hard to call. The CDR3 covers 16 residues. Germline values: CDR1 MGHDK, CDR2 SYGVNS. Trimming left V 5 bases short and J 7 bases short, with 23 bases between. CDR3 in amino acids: CASSPILGIGAGGYTF. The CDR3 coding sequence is TGTGCCAGCAGTCCCATTCTAGGTATAGGCGCCGGTGGCTACACCTTC.

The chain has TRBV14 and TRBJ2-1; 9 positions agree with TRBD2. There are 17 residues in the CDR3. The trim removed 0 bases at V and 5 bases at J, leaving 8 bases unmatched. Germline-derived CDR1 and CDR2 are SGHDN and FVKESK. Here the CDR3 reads CASSQDVSGRYNNEQFF. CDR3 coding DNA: TGTGCCAGCAGCCAAGATGTAAGCGGGAGGTACAACAATGAGCAGTTCTTC.

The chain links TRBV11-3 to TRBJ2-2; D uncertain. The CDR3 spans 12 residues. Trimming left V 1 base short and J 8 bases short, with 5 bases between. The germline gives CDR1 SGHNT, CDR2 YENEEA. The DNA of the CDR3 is TGTGCCAGCAGCTTAGCCGAGGGGGAGCTGTTTTTT. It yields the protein CASSLAEGELFF.

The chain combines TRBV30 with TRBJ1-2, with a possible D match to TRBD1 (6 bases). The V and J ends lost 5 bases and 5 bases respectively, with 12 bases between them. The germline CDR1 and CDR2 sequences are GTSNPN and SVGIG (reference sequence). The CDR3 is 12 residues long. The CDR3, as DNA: TGTGCCTGGGACACAGGGAATTATGGCTACACCTTC. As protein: CAWDTGNYGYTF. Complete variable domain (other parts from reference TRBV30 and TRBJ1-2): SQTIHQWPATLVQPVGSPLSLECTVEGTSNPNLYWYRQAAGRGLQLLFYSVGIGQISSEVPQNLSASRPQDRQFILSSKKLLLSDSGFYLCAWDTGNYGYTFGSGTRLTVV.

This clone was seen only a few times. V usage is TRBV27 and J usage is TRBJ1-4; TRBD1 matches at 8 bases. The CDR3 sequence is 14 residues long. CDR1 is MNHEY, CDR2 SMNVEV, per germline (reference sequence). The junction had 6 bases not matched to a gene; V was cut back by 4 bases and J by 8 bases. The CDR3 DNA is TGTGCCAGCAGTTCCGGACAGGGCGGGGAAAAACTGTTTTTT. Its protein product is CASSSGQGGEKLFF.

The CDR3 coding sequence is TGTGCCAGCAGTCTGCCCCGCGGGGAGATTAGAAACGAGCAGTACTTC. Encoded protein: CASSLPRGEIRNEQYF. This sequence joins TRBV28 and TRBJ2-5, with D maybe TRBD2 (6 bases). Near its end, the DNA agrees better with TRBJ2-7, so the J call may be wrong. The CDR3 length is 16 residues. CDR1 and CDR2 from the germline V gene are MDHEN and SYDVKM.

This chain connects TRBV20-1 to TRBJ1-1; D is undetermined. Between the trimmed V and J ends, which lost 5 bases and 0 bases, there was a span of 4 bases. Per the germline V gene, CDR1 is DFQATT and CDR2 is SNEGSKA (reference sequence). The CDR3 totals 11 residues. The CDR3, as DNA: TGCAGTGCTTTAGTGAACACTGAAGCTTTCTTT. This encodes CSALVNTEAFF.

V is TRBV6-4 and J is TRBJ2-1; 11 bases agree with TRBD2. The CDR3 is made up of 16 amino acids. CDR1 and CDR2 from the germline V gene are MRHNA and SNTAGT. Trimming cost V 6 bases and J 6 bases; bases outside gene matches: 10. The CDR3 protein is CASSTIAGGPGNEQFF. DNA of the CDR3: TGTGCCAGCAGCACAATAGCGGGAGGGCCTGGCAATGAGCAGTTCTTC.

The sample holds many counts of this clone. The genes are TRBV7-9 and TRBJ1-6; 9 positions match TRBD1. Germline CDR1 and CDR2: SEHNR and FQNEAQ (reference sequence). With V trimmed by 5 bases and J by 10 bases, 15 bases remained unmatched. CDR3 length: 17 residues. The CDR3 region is CASSMGTGPVILSPLHF. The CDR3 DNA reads TGTGCCAGCAGCATGGGGACAGGGCCGGTTATTTTATCACCCCTCCACTTT.

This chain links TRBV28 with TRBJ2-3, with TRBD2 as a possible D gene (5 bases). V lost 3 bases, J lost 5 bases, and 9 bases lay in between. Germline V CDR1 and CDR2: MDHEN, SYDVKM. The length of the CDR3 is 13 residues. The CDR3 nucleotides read TGTGCCAGCAGTTTCGTAGGGAGAGATACGCAGTATTTT. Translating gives CASSFVGRDTQYF. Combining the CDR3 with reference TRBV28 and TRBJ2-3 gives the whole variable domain DVKVTQSSRYLVKRTGEKVFLECVQDMDHENMFWYRQDPGLGLRLIYFSYDVKMKEKGDIPEGYSVSREKKERFSLILESASTNQTSMYLCASSFVGRDTQYFGPGTRLTVL.

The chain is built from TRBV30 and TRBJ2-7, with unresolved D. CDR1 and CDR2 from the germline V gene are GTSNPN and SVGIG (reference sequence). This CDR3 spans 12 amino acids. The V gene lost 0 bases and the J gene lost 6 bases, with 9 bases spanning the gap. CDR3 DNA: TGTGCCTGGAGTGTTGGCGGTGGCGAGCAGTACTTC. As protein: CAWSVGGGEQYF.

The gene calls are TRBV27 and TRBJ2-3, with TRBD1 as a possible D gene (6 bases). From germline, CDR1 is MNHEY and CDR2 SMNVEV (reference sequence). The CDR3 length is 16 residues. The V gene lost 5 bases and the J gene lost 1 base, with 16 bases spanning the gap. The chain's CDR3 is CASSLKDRGGTDTQYF. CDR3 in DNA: TGTGCCAGCAGTCTGAAGGACAGAGGCGGCACAGATACGCAGTATTTT.

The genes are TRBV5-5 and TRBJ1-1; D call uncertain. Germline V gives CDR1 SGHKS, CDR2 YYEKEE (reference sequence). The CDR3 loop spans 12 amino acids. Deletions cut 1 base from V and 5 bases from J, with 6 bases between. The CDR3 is CASSLLRTEAFF. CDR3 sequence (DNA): TGTGCCAGCAGCTTGTTACGGACTGAAGCTTTCTTT.

The CDR3 DNA is TGTGCCAGCAGTTACAGGGGTTTGGCTTTCTTT. Its protein is CASSYRGLAFF. V and J are TRBV6-1 and TRBJ1-1; 7 bases are a match to TRBD1. Per the germline V gene, CDR1 is MNHNS and CDR2 is SASEGT. The junction had 5 bases not matched to a gene; V was cut back by 5 bases and J by 11 bases. This CDR3 has 11 residues.